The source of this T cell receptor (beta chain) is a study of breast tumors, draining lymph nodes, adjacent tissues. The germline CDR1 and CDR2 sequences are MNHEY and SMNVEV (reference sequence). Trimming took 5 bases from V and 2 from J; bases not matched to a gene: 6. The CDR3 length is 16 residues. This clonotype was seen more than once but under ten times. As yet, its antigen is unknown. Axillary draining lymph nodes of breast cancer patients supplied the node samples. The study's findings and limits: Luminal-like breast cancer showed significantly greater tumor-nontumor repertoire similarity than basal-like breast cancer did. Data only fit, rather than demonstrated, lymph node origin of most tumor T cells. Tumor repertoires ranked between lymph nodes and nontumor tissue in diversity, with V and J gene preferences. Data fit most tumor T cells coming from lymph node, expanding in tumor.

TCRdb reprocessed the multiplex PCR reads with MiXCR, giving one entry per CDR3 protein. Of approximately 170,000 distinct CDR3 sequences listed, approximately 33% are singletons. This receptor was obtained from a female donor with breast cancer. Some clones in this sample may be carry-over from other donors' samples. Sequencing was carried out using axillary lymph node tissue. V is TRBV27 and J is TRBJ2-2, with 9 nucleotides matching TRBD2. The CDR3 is CASSNWGLANTGELFF. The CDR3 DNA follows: TGTGCCAGCAGTAACTGGGGACTAGCCAACACCGGGGAGCTGTTTTTT.